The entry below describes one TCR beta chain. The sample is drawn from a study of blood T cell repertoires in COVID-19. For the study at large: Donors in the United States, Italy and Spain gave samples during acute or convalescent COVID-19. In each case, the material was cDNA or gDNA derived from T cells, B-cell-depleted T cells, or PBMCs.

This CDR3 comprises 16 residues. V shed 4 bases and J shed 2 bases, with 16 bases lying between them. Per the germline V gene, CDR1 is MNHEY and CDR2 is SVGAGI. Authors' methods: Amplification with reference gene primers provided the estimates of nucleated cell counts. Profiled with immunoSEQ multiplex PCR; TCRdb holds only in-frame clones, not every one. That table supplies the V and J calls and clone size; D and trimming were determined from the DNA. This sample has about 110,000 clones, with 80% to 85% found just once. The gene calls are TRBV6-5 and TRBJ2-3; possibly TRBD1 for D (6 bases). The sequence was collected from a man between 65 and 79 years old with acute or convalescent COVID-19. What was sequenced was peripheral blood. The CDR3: CASSSGGQAFTDTQYF. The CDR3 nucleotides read TGTGCCAGCAGTTCTGGGGGCCAGGCTTTCACAGATACGCAGTATTTT.